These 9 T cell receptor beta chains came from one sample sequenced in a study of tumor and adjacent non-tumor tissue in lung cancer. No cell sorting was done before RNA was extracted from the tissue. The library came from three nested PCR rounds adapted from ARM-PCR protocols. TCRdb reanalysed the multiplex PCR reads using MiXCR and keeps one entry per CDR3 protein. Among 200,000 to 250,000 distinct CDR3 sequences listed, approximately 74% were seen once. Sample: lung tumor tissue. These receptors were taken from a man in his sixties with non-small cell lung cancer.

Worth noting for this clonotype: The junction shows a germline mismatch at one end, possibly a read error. For the CDR3, the DNA is TGTTCCAGTAGCAAAGGGGAATCTGGAAACACCATATATTTT. Translated, it gives CSSSKGESGNTIYF. The V gene is TRBV11-3, the J gene TRBJ1-3; possibly TRBD1 for D (5 bases). The CDR3 loop spans 14 amino acids. Per germline, CDR1 SGHNT and CDR2 YENEEA.

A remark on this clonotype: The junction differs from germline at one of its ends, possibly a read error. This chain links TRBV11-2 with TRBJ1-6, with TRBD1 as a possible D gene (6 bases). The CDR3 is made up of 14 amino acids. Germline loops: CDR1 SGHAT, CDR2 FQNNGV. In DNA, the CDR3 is TGTGACAGCAGCGCGGGGGGGCGGGGACCATCCCTTCACTTT. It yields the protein CDSSAGGRGPSLHF.

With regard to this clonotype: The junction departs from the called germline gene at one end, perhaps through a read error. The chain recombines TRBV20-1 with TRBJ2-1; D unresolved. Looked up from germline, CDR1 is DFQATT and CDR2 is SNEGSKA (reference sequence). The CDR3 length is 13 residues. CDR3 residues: CSARETNDNEEFF. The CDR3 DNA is TGCAGTGCTAGAGAAACGAACGACAATGAGGAGTTCTTC.

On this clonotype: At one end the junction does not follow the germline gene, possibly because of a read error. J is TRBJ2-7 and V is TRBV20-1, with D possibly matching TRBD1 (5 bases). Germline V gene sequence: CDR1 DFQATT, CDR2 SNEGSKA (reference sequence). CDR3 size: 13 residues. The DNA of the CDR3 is TGCAATGCTAGAGACGACAGCACCCCCGAGCAGTACTTC. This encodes CNARDDSTPEQYF.

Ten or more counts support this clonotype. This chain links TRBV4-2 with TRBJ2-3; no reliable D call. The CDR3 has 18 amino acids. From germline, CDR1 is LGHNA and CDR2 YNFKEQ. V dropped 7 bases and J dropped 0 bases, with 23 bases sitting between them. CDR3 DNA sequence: TGTGCCAGCAAACTCCGGCGTCTCCGCCGCCCTAGCACAGATACGCAGTATTTT. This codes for CASKLRRLRRPSTDTQYF.

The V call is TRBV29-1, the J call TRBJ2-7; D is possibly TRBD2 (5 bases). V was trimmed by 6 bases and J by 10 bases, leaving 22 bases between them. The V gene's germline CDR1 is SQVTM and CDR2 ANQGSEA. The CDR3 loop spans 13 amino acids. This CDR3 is CSVTVEGTGEQYF. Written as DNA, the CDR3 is TGCAGCGTAACGGTAGAGGGAACCGGCGAACAGTACTTC.

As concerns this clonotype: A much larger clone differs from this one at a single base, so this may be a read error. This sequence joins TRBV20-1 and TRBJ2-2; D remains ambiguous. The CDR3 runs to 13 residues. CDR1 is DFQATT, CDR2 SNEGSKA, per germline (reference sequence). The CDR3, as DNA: TGCAATGCTAGAAGGGCGAACACCGGGGAGCTGTTTTTT. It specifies CNARRANTGELFF.

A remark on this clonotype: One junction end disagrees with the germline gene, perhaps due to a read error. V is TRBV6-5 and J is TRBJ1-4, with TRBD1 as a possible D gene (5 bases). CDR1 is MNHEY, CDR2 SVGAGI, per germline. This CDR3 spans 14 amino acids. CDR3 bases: TGTGCCAGCAGTTACAGACAGATTAATGGAAAACTGTTTTTT. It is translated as CASSYRQINGKLFF.

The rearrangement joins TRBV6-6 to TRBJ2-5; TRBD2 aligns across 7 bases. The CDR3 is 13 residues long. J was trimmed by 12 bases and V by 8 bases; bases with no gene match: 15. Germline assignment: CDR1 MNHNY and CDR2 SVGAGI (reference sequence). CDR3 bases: TGTGCCAGCCGGGGAGGGTTAGGAGAGACTAAGTACTTC. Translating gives CASRGGLGETKYF.